Listed below are T cell receptor beta chains from one sample, sequenced in a study of a mutant IDH1 vaccine in newly diagnosed glioma. The protocol was immunoSEQ multiplex PCR, while the TCRdb copy is restricted to in-frame clones and leaves out a portion. The sample shows about 40,000 clones, 84% of them seen only once. Their antigens are not known. The specimen was PBMCs, collected from a glioma patient whose treatment included an IDH1 peptide vaccine. Every receptor here comes from a man aged 40-50 years with glioma. Both conserved end residues are part of each CDR3. The D gene is left open where the match is weak. Size is omitted from some rows. Given values are once, few, many or a class for expanded clones.

CDR3nt: TGTGCCAGCAGCTTTCTCCCGATGGACCAGGGCTTCTACGAGCAGTACTTC
CDR3aa: CASSFLPMDQGFYEQYF
abundance: NA
j_gene: TRBJ2-7
d_gene: NA
v_gene: TRBV7-2

CDR3nt: TGTGCCAGCTCACCGGGGGGTATGGGTGTGACTTTCTTT
CDR3aa: CASSPGGMGVTFF
abundance: NA
j_gene: TRBJ1-1
d_gene: NA
v_gene: TRBV18

CDR3nt: TGCAGCGTTGAAGCAAGAGGGGATACGCAGTATTTT
CDR3aa: CSVEARGDTQYF
abundance: NA
j_gene: TRBJ2-3
d_gene: NA
v_gene: TRBV29-1

CDR3nt: TGTGCCAGCTCCTCGCGGGAGAACACTGAAGCTTTCTTT
CDR3aa: CASSSRENTEAFF
abundance: NA
j_gene: TRBJ1-1
d_gene: NA
v_gene: TRBV18

CDR3nt: TGTGCCAGCAGCGTAGCGGAGGGGAAATCCTACGAGCAGTACTTC
CDR3aa: CASSVAEGKSYEQYF
abundance: NA
j_gene: TRBJ2-7
d_gene: NA
v_gene: TRBV9

CDR3nt: TGTGCCAGCAGCCGGGACTTCCAAGAGACCCAGTACTTC
CDR3aa: CASSRDFQETQYF
abundance: NA
j_gene: TRBJ2-5
d_gene: NA
v_gene: TRBV9

CDR3nt: TGTGCCAGCCGGACTTCGGGGCAGCAAGAGACCCAGTACTTC
CDR3aa: CASRTSGQQETQYF
abundance: once
j_gene: TRBJ2-5
d_gene: NA
v_gene: TRBV5-7

CDR3nt: TGTGCCAGCTCACCCTCGTACAGCTCCTACGAGCAGTACTTC
CDR3aa: CASSPSYSSYEQYF
abundance: NA
j_gene: TRBJ2-7
d_gene: NA
v_gene: TRBV18

CDR3nt: TGTGCCAGCAGCTCACAAGGAACCGGTGGAGAGACCCAGTACTTC
CDR3aa: CASSSQGTGGETQYF
abundance: few
j_gene: TRBJ2-5
d_gene: NA
v_gene: TRBV5-6

CDR3nt: TGTGCCAGCAGCCTCTCCCGGGACGGATATGGCTACACCTTC
CDR3aa: CASSLSRDGYGYTF
abundance: NA
j_gene: TRBJ1-2
d_gene: NA
v_gene: TRBV27

CDR3nt: TGTGCCAGCTCACCAAGTTCTATGGGGACTAGCGGGAGTTACGAGCAGTACTTC
CDR3aa: CASSPSSMGTSGSYEQYF
abundance: NA
j_gene: TRBJ2-7
d_gene: TRBD2
v_gene: TRBV18

CDR3nt: TGTGCCAGCAGCCCACTGTCCGGGGGATCGGGCACAGATACGCAGTATTTT
CDR3aa: CASSPLSGGSGTDTQYF
abundance: NA
j_gene: TRBJ2-3
d_gene: NA
v_gene: TRBV4-2

CDR3nt: TGTGCCACCAGCAGAGATCGGGGGACTGCAATGGGGACCCAGTACTTC
CDR3aa: CATSRDRGTAMGTQYF
abundance: NA
j_gene: TRBJ2-5
d_gene: NA
v_gene: TRBV15

CDR3nt: TGTGCCAGCTCACGCGGGACAGCAATGAACACTGAAGCTTTCTTT
CDR3aa: CASSRGTAMNTEAFF
abundance: NA
j_gene: TRBJ1-1
d_gene: TRBD1
v_gene: TRBV18

CDR3nt: TGCGCCAGCAGCGCCGGGACAGGGGGTTCCAATCAGCCCCAGCATTTT
CDR3aa: CASSAGTGGSNQPQHF
abundance: NA
j_gene: TRBJ1-5
d_gene: TRBD1
v_gene: TRBV5-1

CDR3nt: TGTGCCAGCAGCTCGCCCGACTGGGGGGCGCGGGATTCGACCTTC
CDR3aa: CASSSPDWGARDSTF
abundance: NA
j_gene: TRBJ1-2
d_gene: NA
v_gene: TRBV7-9

CDR3nt: TGTGCCAGCAGCTTGCTAGCGGGGCTCACAGATACGCAGTATTTT
CDR3aa: CASSLLAGLTDTQYF
abundance: NA
j_gene: TRBJ2-3
d_gene: TRBD2
v_gene: TRBV5-6

CDR3nt: TGTGCCAGTAGTGACCAAGCGGTAACCTACGAGCAGTACTTC
CDR3aa: CASSDQAVTYEQYF
abundance: once
j_gene: TRBJ2-7
d_gene: NA
v_gene: TRBV19

CDR3nt: TGTGCCAGCAGCCAGTCTAGCGGGAGGGCTTACAATGAGCAGTTCTTC
CDR3aa: CASSQSSGRAYNEQFF
abundance: NA
j_gene: TRBJ2-1
d_gene: TRBD2
v_gene: TRBV14

CDR3nt: TGTGCCAGCAGCTTGGGCTCCGGGACCACTGAAGCTTTCTTT
CDR3aa: CASSLGSGTTEAFF
abundance: NA
j_gene: TRBJ1-1
d_gene: NA
v_gene: TRBV7-9

CDR3nt: TGCAGCGTTGTAGCGGGAATCTCTAGCACAGATACGCAGTATTTT
CDR3aa: CSVVAGISSTDTQYF
abundance: NA
j_gene: TRBJ2-3
d_gene: TRBD2
v_gene: TRBV29-1

CDR3nt: TGTGCCAGCAGCGCGGACTGGGAAAACATTCAGTACTTC
CDR3aa: CASSADWENIQYF
abundance: NA
j_gene: TRBJ2-4
d_gene: NA
v_gene: TRBV7-9

CDR3nt: TGTGCCAGCAGCGTAGTGTTGGGACGTAACACTGAAGCTTTCTTT
CDR3aa: CASSVVLGRNTEAFF
abundance: NA
j_gene: TRBJ1-1
d_gene: NA
v_gene: TRBV9

CDR3nt: TGTGCCAGCAGTGCCGTGGGGCTTGGGAGCTATGGCTACACCTTC
CDR3aa: CASSAVGLGSYGYTF
abundance: NA
j_gene: TRBJ1-2
d_gene: NA
v_gene: TRBV2

CDR3nt: TGTGCCTCCCGGGACAGATCGAACACCGGGGAGCTGTTTTTT
CDR3aa: CASRDRSNTGELFF
abundance: NA
j_gene: TRBJ2-2
d_gene: TRBD1
v_gene: TRBV9

CDR3nt: TGTGCCAGCAGCCCCACCGCGAGGGCGGACAAACTGTTTTTT
CDR3aa: CASSPTARADKLFF
abundance: NA
j_gene: TRBJ1-4
d_gene: NA
v_gene: TRBV9

CDR3nt: TGCGCCAGCAGCTTGGCCGATTCCGGAATCACTGAAGCTTTCTTT
CDR3aa: CASSLADSGITEAFF
abundance: NA
j_gene: TRBJ1-1
d_gene: NA
v_gene: TRBV5-1

CDR3nt: TGTGCCAGCAGTGAACGACTAGCGGGAGCAGGAACAGATACGCAGTATTTT
CDR3aa: CASSERLAGAGTDTQYF
abundance: NA
j_gene: TRBJ2-3
d_gene: TRBD2
v_gene: TRBV6-1

CDR3nt: TGTGCCAGCAGCTTAGTAGGGTACGAGCAGTACTTC
CDR3aa: CASSLVGYEQYF
abundance: NA
j_gene: TRBJ2-7
d_gene: NA
v_gene: TRBV7-9

CDR3nt: TGTGCCAGCAGTTACCGCTACGAGCAGTACTTC
CDR3aa: CASSYRYEQYF
abundance: NA
j_gene: TRBJ2-7
d_gene: NA
v_gene: TRBV6-5

CDR3nt: TGTGCCAGCAGTAGGGTGGGGACACTGAACACCGGGGAGCTGTTTTTT
CDR3aa: CASSRVGTLNTGELFF
abundance: once
j_gene: TRBJ2-2
d_gene: NA
v_gene: TRBV27

CDR3nt: TGTGCCAGCAAGGAGGCCCAAGATAGGTCCGTGCAGTACTTC
CDR3aa: CASKEAQDRSVQYF
abundance: NA
j_gene: TRBJ2-7
d_gene: NA
v_gene: TRBV2

CDR3nt: TGTGCCAGCAGCTTGGCCCCACTGCTCGAGCAGTACTTC
CDR3aa: CASSLAPLLEQYF
abundance: NA
j_gene: TRBJ2-7
d_gene: NA
v_gene: TRBV5-6

CDR3nt: TGTGCCTGGACCCCAATTCAGGGATACACTGAAGCTTTCTTT
CDR3aa: CAWTPIQGYTEAFF
abundance: NA
j_gene: TRBJ1-1
d_gene: NA
v_gene: TRBV30

CDR3nt: TGCGCCAGCCTACCGACAGGGTCCCACGAGCAGTACTTC
CDR3aa: CASLPTGSHEQYF
abundance: NA
j_gene: TRBJ2-7
d_gene: TRBD1
v_gene: TRBV5-1